A selection of T cell receptor beta chains follows, all from one sample in a study of cytomegalovirus exposure and HLA in healthy donors. Only in-frame clones appear in the TCRdb table, and some are missing; sequencing was by immunoSEQ multiplex PCR. The table records 200,000 to 300,000 clones, 90% of them present only once. The specimen sequenced was PBMCs. The receptor source for this set is a woman in her thirties in good health and CMV-seronegative. The CDR3 runs from the conserved cysteine through the conserved F or W. A D gene is named only where the DNA matches it firmly.

TRBJ2-1,.,TRBV9,TGTGCCAGCAGCGTATCCGGCCTCCGCAATGAGCAGTTCTTC,CASSVSGLRNEQFF
TRBJ2-7,.,TRBV5-8,TGTGCCAGCAGCTTAGGGACCCTGAGGGAGCAGTACTTC,CASSLGTLREQYF
TRBJ2-7,.,TRBV5-1,TGCGCCAGCAGCCCGGAACTAGATCTATCCGAGCAGTACTTC,CASSPELDLSEQYF
TRBJ2-6,.,TRBV7-3,TGTGCCAGCAGCTTAACCGGTAGCTCTGGGGCCAACGTCCTGACTTTC,CASSLTGSSGANVLTF
TRBJ2-1,TRBD2,TRBV4-1,TGCGCCAGCAGCCAAGGGTATAGCGGGCGAAATACCGGTGAGCAGTTCTTC,CASSQGYSGRNTGEQFF
TRBJ1-2,.,TRBV18,TGTGCCAGCTCACCATCAGGGGCGTTAAACTATGGCTACACCTTC,CASSPSGALNYGYTF
TRBJ2-2,TRBD2,TRBV7-1,TGTGCCAGCAGCTCACTACTGGGACTAGCGGGAGGGCCCCCAAGAAAAGCGAACACCGGGGAGCTGTTTTTT,CASSSLLGLAGGPPRKANTGELFF
TRBJ2-1,.,TRBV27,TGTGCCAGCAGTTTACAGGGGTCCTACAATGAGCAGTTCTTC,CASSLQGSYNEQFF
TRBJ2-7,.,TRBV30,TGTGCCTGGAGTCCGGACGGCTACGAGCAGTACTTC,CAWSPDGYEQYF
TRBJ2-2,.,TRBV7-8,TGTGCCAGCAGCTTAGCAGACGACAGGCCCCCGGAGCTGTTTTTT,CASSLADDRPPELFF